This entry concerns a single TCR beta chain. Its antigen has not been determined. No much larger clonotype is one base removed from it; base qualities were not supplied. The entry originates in a study of cytomegalovirus exposure and HLA in healthy donors (dated by TCRdb to the late 2010s). Regarding the study in general: A later analysis indicated that the roughly 120 validation repertoires were generated on the platform also employed for the roughly 650 repertoires of the first cohort. The aim of the study was to test whether cataloging public T cell receptors could identify signatures of past pathogen exposure. Along with the approximately 700-subject first cohort, a separate validation cohort of over a hundred different subjects was used. The study combined high-throughput TCR immunosequencing, statistical association of individual TCRs with disease status, and machine learning to predict cytomegalovirus infection status.

The donors were included in the validation cohort of over a hundred subjects, a group kept apart from the 666-subject first cohort. V has 4 bases trimmed and J has 5 bases trimmed; junction bases matching no gene number 19. Reading the germline V gene (reference sequence) gives CDR1 SGHNT and CDR2 YYREEE. The CDR3, from cysteine to phenylalanine, totals 20 residues. The read is trimmed to its CDR3 DNA, 60 bases read in frame from base 1. Library preparation was by the immunoSEQ multiplex PCR assay. The study's processing was this. A statistical classification framework was developed to diagnose cytomegalovirus status using the catalog of TCR beta chain sequences. The source is immuneACCESS, and TCRdb retained only in-frame sequences with V and J called. Part of the clones is not carried over; for the studies checked, unresolved V genes explain less than half of this, and the remainder is unexplained. V and J calls plus clone size are reproduced from that table; the DNA served to infer D and trimming. The sample table holds about 170,000 clones, of which nearly 90% were seen once. The ten largest make up under 4.5% of the sample.

Summary of the overall study and its limitations: In vitro tests confirmed that a few of the cytomegalovirus-associated TCR beta chains recognize cytomegalovirus antigens. A later analysis lacked HLA typing for the validation cohort, so it scored co-occurrence in that cohort across all 120 repertoires. It was suggested by the authors that the approach could potentially be generalized to other disease states and immunological phenotypes. The classifier was reported to diagnose cytomegalovirus status with high specificity and sensitivity in both the original and validation cohorts. Most TCR sequences were observed very rarely across donors, whereas some public TCRs were present in many individuals. In a later analysis, TCRs clustered in the first cohort were found to also tend to co-occur in the roughly 120 validation repertoires, with roughly 93% of cluster scores above 0. The study gave a list of about 160 TCR beta chains associated with cytomegalovirus.

Sequenced material: PBMCs. The receptor's source is a man aged 18 to 29 in good health and CMV-seropositive. The chain is encoded by TRBV5-4 joined to TRBJ2-5, with 14 central nucleotides matching TRBD2. The CDR3 amino acid sequence is: CASSPGGLAGVKATIETQYF. The DNA reads as follows: TGTGCCAGCAGCCCGGGGGGACTAGCGGGAGTTAAAGCCACCATCGAGACCCAGTACTTC.